Reported below is one TCR beta chain. Its antigen is as yet unknown. TCRdb ran MiXCR on the 5' RACE reads and lists one entry per CDR3 protein. The sample has roughly 250,000 distinct CDR3 sequences, 13% seen once; the top ten hold approximately 0.49%. These data come from a study of T cells after yellow fever vaccination. Across the study: Low-cell-number fractions underwent preparation using SMART-Seq v4 Ultra Low Input. Whole-study results and caveats: Contaminating bulk clonotypes could be abundant in FACS-sorted repertoires. Only a small proportion of the clonotypes turned up in both the CD4 and the CD8 compartments, likely arising from convergent recombination.

J gave up 0 bases and V 6 bases, and 2 bases lay outside the gene matches. This CDR3 is built from 15 residues. CDR1 and CDR2 from the germline V gene are MNHEY and SMNVEV (reference sequence). This sample comprised CD4+ T cells sorted from PBMCs, obtained 45 days after the yellow fever booster vaccination. The origin of this receptor is a young man who received the YFV17D yellow fever vaccine. The gene calls are TRBV27 and TRBJ2-1; 10 bases match TRBD2. CDR3: CASRWTSGSYNEQFF. CDR3 bases: TGTGCCAGCAGATGGACTAGCGGCTCCTACAATGAGCAGTTCTTC.